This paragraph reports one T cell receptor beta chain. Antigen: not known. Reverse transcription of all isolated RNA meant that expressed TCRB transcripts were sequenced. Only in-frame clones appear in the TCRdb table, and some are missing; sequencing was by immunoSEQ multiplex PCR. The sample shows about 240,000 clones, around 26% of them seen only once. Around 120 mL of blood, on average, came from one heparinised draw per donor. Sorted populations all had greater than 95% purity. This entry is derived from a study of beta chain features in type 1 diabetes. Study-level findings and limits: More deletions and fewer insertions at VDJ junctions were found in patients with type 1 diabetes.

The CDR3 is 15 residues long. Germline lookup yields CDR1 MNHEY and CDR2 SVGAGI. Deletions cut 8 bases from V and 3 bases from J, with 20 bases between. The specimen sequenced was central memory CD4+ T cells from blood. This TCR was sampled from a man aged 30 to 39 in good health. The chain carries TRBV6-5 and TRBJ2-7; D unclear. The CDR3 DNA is TGTGCCAGCTCTAAGGGCCAAGGATTCCGCTACGAGCAGTACTTC. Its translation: CASSKGQGFRYEQYF.